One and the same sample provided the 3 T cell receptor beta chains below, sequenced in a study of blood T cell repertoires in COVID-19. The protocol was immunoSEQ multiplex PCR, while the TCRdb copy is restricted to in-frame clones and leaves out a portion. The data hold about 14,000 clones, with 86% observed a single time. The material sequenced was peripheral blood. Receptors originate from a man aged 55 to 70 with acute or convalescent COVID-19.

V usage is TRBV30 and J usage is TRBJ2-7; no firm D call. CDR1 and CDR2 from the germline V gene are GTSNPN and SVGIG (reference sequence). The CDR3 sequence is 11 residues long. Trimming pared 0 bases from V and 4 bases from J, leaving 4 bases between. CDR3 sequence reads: CAWSVTYEQYF. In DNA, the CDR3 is TGTGCCTGGAGTGTAACATACGAGCAGTACTTC.

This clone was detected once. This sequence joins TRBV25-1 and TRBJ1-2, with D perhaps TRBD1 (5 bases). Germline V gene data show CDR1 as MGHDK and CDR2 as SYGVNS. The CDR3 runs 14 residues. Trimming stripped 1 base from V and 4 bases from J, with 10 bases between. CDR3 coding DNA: TGTGCCAGCAGTGAATTGGGGCAGAGCTATGGCTACACCTTC. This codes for CASSELGQSYGYTF.

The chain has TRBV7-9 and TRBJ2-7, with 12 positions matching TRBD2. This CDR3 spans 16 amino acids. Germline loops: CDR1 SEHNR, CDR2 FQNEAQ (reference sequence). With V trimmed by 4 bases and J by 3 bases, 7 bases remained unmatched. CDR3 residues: CASSYPTSGGLYEQYF. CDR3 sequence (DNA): TGTGCCAGCAGCTACCCGACTAGCGGGGGCCTCTACGAGCAGTACTTC.